This T cell receptor (beta chain) appears in the sequencing data of a study of cytomegalovirus exposure and HLA in healthy donors (TCRdb year 2017). Study-wide context: An earlier analysis of several hundred of the donors reported 276 Gb of sequence data and 117 million unique TCR beta sequences obtained from roughly 180 million T cells. An early release covering roughly 600 HLA-typed donors comprised about 300 gigabases of sequencing data and around 85 million unique TCR sequences. Of the approximately 400 genotyped donors, approximately 82% fell in the genetic ancestry cluster associated with self-reported Caucasian donors. The study aimed to test whether signatures of past pathogen exposure could be identified by cataloging public T cell receptors. Using immunosequencing, the study profiled T cell repertoires from around 680 subjects and related those repertoires to cytomegalovirus serostatus. Along with the approximately 600-subject first cohort, a separate validation cohort of about 110 different subjects was used. The study combined high-throughput TCR immunosequencing, statistical association of individual TCRs with disease status, and machine learning to predict cytomegalovirus infection status. To study patterns of TCR occurrence, a later analysis re-analyzed previously published TCR beta repertoires from 700 or so donors and added high-resolution HLA genotyping. The later analysis used no new phenotypic data to find candidate immune exposures, relying instead on TCR beta sequences and their occurrence across donors. An earlier analysis of 500 to 650 of the donors applied high-throughput TCR beta sequencing to assess whether each TCR beta V gene segment acted as functional or pseudogenic. Donor age, sex, ethnicity and CMV serostatus were compiled together with the repertoire data. A later genetic analysis used genome-wide SNP genotypes for about 55% of the 666 donors, treating that subset as a discovery cohort. Every discovery cohort repertoire had been produced on one sequencing platform. HLA typing covered class I and class II loci at four-digit resolution. Typing coverage varied by locus: about 620-630 donors for A, B, C, DRB1 and DQB1; roughly 560 for DQA1; about 570 for DPA1; 450 to 480 for DPB1. Because of strong linkage in the cohort, four or five DR-DQ haplotypes were treated as single units for association and clustering. Among about 410 genotyped donors of the cohort, an average of roughly 230,000 unique TCR beta nucleotide sequences was sequenced per donor, of which 15% to 20% were non-productive.

The research as a whole found: A later analysis found that TCR association rates varied across HLA loci, with DRB1 alleles showing the most associated TCRs and HLA-C alleles the fewest. Strong co-occurrence of HLA alleles, especially DR and DQ, made assigning TCR associations to individual alleles difficult. A later analysis found that most CMV-associated TCR beta chains appeared HLA-restricted, with HLA associations seemingly driven largely by CMV exposure. In vitro tests confirmed that a few of the cytomegalovirus-associated TCR beta chains recognize cytomegalovirus antigens. The earlier analysis of some 560 of the donors excluded roughly 17 rarely observed V segments, including chromosome 9 orphons, because counts were too low. Most TCR sequences were observed very rarely across donors, whereas some public TCRs were present in many individuals. At a false discovery rate of 0.05, a later analysis linked 15,000 to 20,000 TCR beta sequences to specific HLA alleles. Immune exposure information for the cohort was limited to CMV serostatus. Correlated functional status among segregating V segments might be attributable to linkage disequilibrium, but an unknown experimental factor could not be ruled out. A total of about 150 TCR beta chains were listed by the study as associated with cytomegalovirus. Compared with equally common non-associated chains, HLA-associated TCR beta chains in a later analysis were more clonally expanded and had lower generation probabilities. The sequencing pipeline was judged likely to have produced a cluster of highly shared sequence variants as a technical artifact. Presence/absence analyses assumed roughly uniform sequencing depth across donors, an assumption that may not hold. Because HLA typing was unavailable for some donors at each locus, only the typed subset was used in association tests. In an earlier analysis of more than 450 of the donors, most TCR beta V segments were observed in productive rearrangements about 90% or about 30% of the time, broadly matching IMGT annotations. A later genetic analysis reported fewer N-insertions in productive TCRs among donors in an Asian-associated ancestry cluster than the roughly 640-donor mean. A further reported finding was that TCR beta sequences accurately predicted the HLA-A and HLA-B alleles for most subjects in the first cohort. V-gene and J-gene trimming of TCR beta chains was associated with a missense DCLRE1C variant in a later genetic analysis, and the association was replicated in an independent cohort. Several of the top co-occurrence clusters appeared to be linked to parvovirus B19, influenza, CMV and Epstein-Barr virus, according to a later analysis. The classifier was reported to diagnose cytomegalovirus status with high specificity and sensitivity in both the original and validation cohorts. This cohort had only TCR beta chains sequenced, and the lack of alpha or paired-chain data limited which features could be detected. Some IMGT-functional V segments, including TRBV6-2 and TRBV6-3, could not be told apart with the 87-base-pair reads, so those segments were excluded. According to the authors, the approach could potentially be generalized to other disease states and immunological phenotypes.

The cohort was made up of around 720 healthy bone marrow donors. At the time of sampling, every cohort member was nominally healthy, though immune exposures that went unrecorded were likely present. The donor tested CMV seropositive, placing the donor among the roughly 300 seropositive members of the cohort. Every donor gave a peripheral blood sample, and the peripheral blood mononuclear cells from that sample were used for TCR beta sequencing. Genomic DNA was extracted from the blood cell samples with the Qiagen DNeasy Blood Extraction Kit. Points on this clone: Its antigen target is currently unknown. Per-base quality was not reported, and no clone a single base away is much larger than it.

The library was produced with the immunoSEQ multiplex PCR assay. The multiplex PCR relied on a mix of 60 forward primers for TCR Vbeta segments and 13 reverse primers for TCR Jbeta segments. A multiplex PCR assay on genomic DNA amplified the CDR3 region of rearranged TCR beta genes. Amplified TCR beta libraries were sequenced as 87-base-pair reads on the Illumina HiSeq System. The original methods were these. A later analysis counted approximately 84 million unique TCR beta chains across the 690 or so repertoires, and 10 million to 12 million of these chains were shared by at least two donors. Raw reads were error-corrected and collapsed into unique sequences with a nearest-neighbor algorithm that merged closely related sequences to remove PCR and sequencing errors. To assign V, D and J gene segments, CDR3 sequences were aligned to IMGT reference sequences. For a sequence to be retained, a match of at least six nucleotides was required to both a V gene segment and a J gene segment. A rearrangement was called productive if the CDR3 had no stop codons and remained in frame with V and J, and every other rearrangement was called non-productive. Following IMGT convention, CDR3 was defined as the stretch from the second conserved V-encoded cysteine to the conserved J-encoded phenylalanine. Sequences without an unambiguous match to a single V gene segment were excluded from the earlier analysis of about 640 of the donors. In an earlier analysis of some 590 of the donors, V segments were called functional above 56.7% productive rearrangements and were called segregating when the between-donor standard deviation exceeded 5%. A statistical classification framework was built for diagnosing cytomegalovirus status from the catalog of TCR beta chain sequences. A later analysis assigned V and J genes by comparing TCR nucleotide sequences with IMGT/GENE-DB human TR gene sequences. Using the TCRdist pipeline, a later analysis assigned CDR3 sequences along with most-parsimonious VDJ recombination scenarios. A later analysis defined each TCR beta chain by its CDR3 amino acid sequence plus V-gene family, and excluded reads lacking a unique V-gene family. As a way to deal with suspected cross-contamination and a sequencing artifact, a later analysis dropped hundreds of nucleotide sequences that were highly shared and had low generation probability. A later analysis calculated a clonal expansion index for each public chain from normalized within-repertoire ranks of inferred template counts. A later analysis computed generation probabilities with a VDJ recombination model fitted to out-of-frame rearrangements, and checked the results against IGoR. Hypergeometric tests were used in a later analysis to score TCR-TCR, TCR-HLA and TCR-CMV co-occurrence, with a repertoire-size bias correction applied to the TCR pairs. To estimate false discovery rates, a later analysis permuted the HLA or CMV assignments 20 times. In a later analysis, co-occurring TCRs were grouped with DBSCAN, and TCRdist sequence similarity was added when clustering was performed within HLA-allele-positive subsets. Co-occurrence clustering excluded repertoires with fewer than 30,000 or more than 120,000 public chains, plus five with anomalous nucleotide sharing. TCRdb obtained this table from immuneACCESS and retained in-frame rearrangements with V and J assigned. These tables miss some clones; where compared with another copy, unresolved V genes account for less than half of the shortfall, and the remainder is unexplained. That table furnishes V, J and clone size, whereas the DNA furnished D and trimming. The sample includes under 200,000 clones, with 75% observed a single time. 2.5% to 3% of the sample lies in the top ten.

Trimmed from V: 7 bases; trimmed from J: 2 bases; junction bases lacking a gene match: 7. The CDR3 starts with the cysteine, ends with the phenylalanine, and has 15 residues. The retained sequence is limited to the CDR3, 45 bases, with the frame set at the first base. From a lookup of the germline V gene (reference sequence), CDR1 and CDR2 are SGHNT and YYREEE. The sequence was obtained from a woman aged 45 to 65 in good health and CMV-seropositive. This chain is built from TRBV5-4 and TRBJ2-5; 11 central bases correspond to TRBD2. What was sequenced was PBMCs. The DNA is as follows: TGTGCCAGCGCTAGCGGGGGGCTAGAACAAGAGACCCAGTACTTC. The translation is CASASGGLEQETQYF.